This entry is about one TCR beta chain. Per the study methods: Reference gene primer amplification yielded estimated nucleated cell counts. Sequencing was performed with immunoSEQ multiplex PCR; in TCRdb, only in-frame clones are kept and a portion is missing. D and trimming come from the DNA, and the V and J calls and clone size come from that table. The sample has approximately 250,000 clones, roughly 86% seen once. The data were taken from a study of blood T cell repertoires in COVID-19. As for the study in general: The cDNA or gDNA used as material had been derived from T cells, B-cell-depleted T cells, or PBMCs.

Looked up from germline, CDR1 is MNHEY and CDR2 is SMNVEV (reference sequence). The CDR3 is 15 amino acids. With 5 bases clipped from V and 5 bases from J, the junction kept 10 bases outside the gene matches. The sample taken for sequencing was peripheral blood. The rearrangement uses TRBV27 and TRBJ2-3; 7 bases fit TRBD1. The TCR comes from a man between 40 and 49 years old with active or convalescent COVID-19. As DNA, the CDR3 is TGTGCCAGCAGTACGGGGACAGACGCAGAAGATACGCAGTATTTT. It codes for CASSTGTDAEDTQYF.